Shown below are 25 T cell receptor beta chains from a single sample sequenced in a study of T-cell memory formation after mild COVID-19. TCRdb fed the 5' RACE reads into MiXCR, producing one record per CDR3 protein. The sample yields 250,000 to 350,000 distinct CDR3 sequences, about 16% seen once. The sequencing input was PBMCs or a T cell subset sorted from them (not recorded which). The receptor set was obtained from a man aged 18 to 35 who had mild COVID-19 (a few samples of this study predate the infection). Cell type and time point are not known.

This clonotype was seen at least ten times. The chain joins TRBV6-5 to TRBJ2-5; TRBD1 matches at 8 bases. This CDR3 region has 13 residues. The junction had 4 bases not matched to a gene; V was cut back by 6 bases and J by 4 bases. Germline V gives CDR1 MNHEY, CDR2 SVGAGI. CDR3 residues: CASSGDRGETQYF. Here the CDR3 DNA reads TGTGCCAGCAGCGGCGACAGGGGAGAGACCCAGTACTTC.

This chain's CDR3 is CSARAPWGKGYEQYF. CDR3 nucleotide sequence: TGCAGTGCTAGAGCGCCTTGGGGAAAGGGCTACGAGCAGTACTTC. V is TRBV20-1 and J is TRBJ2-7; D call uncertain. CDR3 length: 15 residues. The ends were cut back, 1 base at V and 3 bases at J, with 16 bases in the middle. Germline CDR1 and CDR2: DFQATT and SNEGSKA (reference sequence).

This chain links TRBV12-3 or TRBV12-4 with TRBJ1-2; D gene unclear. V was shortened by 3 bases and J by 6 bases, with 11 bases between the two germline ends. The CDR3 totals 13 residues. The CDR3 nucleotides are TGTGCCAGCAGTTTTTTTTCAGAGCATGGCTACACCTTC. Its protein is CASSFFSEHGYTF.

This sequence joins TRBV3-1 and TRBJ2-1; 8 bases are a match to TRBD2. Germline V lookup: CDR1 LGHDT, CDR2 YNNKEL (reference sequence). This CDR3 is 16 amino acids long. J gave up 7 bases and V 3 bases, and 11 bases lay outside the gene matches. CDR3 sequence (DNA): TGTGCCAGCAGCCAGCCGGGGGGGGGATTTCGGAATGAGCAGTTCTTC. Translation gives CASSQPGGGFRNEQFF.

The chain employs TRBV9 and TRBJ2-3; maybe TRBD2 (5 bases). The CDR3 totals 15 residues. The germline V gene has CDR1 SGDLS and CDR2 YYNGEE. Trimming pared 4 bases from V and 2 bases from J, leaving 14 bases between. CDR3 amino acids: CASSLSGPVTDTQYF. The CDR3 region has the DNA TGTGCCAGCAGCCTGAGCGGACCAGTCACAGATACGCAGTATTTT.

This clonotype appeared a few times. This chain joins TRBV4-1 and TRBJ1-2, with D tentatively TRBD1 (6 bases). Germline loops: CDR1 MGHRA, CDR2 YSYEKL. The CDR3 has 16 amino acids. V was clipped by 3 bases and J by 4 bases, with 18 bases between them. CDR3: CASSHDRGALGYGYTF. For the CDR3, the DNA is TGCGCCAGCAGCCACGATCGGGGGGCTTTGGGCTATGGCTACACCTTC.

The chain joins TRBV5-1 to TRBJ2-3, with a weak D call TRBD2 (6 bases). The length of the CDR3 is 14 residues. V was trimmed by 5 bases and J by 0 bases, leaving 10 bases between them. The V gene's germline CDR1 is SGHRS and CDR2 YFSETQ. The chain's CDR3 is CASRPEGSTDTQYF. The CDR3 coding sequence is TGCGCCAGCAGACCGGAGGGCAGCACAGATACGCAGTATTTT. The whole variable domain, remainder taken from reference TRBV5-1 and TRBJ2-3, is KAGVTQTPRYLIKTRGQQVTLSCSPISGHRSVSWYQQTPGQGLQFLFEYFSETQRNKGNFPGRFSGRQFSNSRSEMNVSTLELGDSALYLCASRPEGSTDTQYFGPGTRLTVL.

The table lists this clonotype with a few counts. This chain joins TRBV5-1 and TRBJ1-2; 10 bases fit TRBD1. The germline V gene encodes CDR1 SGHRS and CDR2 YFSETQ. The CDR3 extends over 13 amino acids. V shed 3 bases, J shed 6 bases, and the junction held 2 bases outside the gene matches. In DNA, the CDR3 is TGCGCCAGCAGCTCCGGACAGGGGGATGGCTACACCTTC. The encoded protein is CASSSGQGDGYTF.

This clonotype appeared a few times. The gene calls are TRBV2 and TRBJ2-3, with 7 bases that match TRBD2. CDR1 is SNHLY and CDR2 is FYNNEI in the germline V gene. The CDR3 covers 17 residues. This chain's CDR3 is CASRGGNTVPRTDTQYF. The CDR3 DNA reads as TGTGCATCCCGCGGGGGAAACACCGTCCCTCGCACAGATACGCAGTATTTT.

The J gene is TRBJ1-5, the V gene TRBV10-3, with D perhaps matching TRBD1 (5 bases). The CDR3 has 12 amino acids. Germline values: CDR1 ENHRY, CDR2 SYGVKD. CDR3 amino acids: CDTSEQGQPQHF. CDR3 sequence (DNA): TGTGACACCAGTGAGCAGGGTCAGCCCCAGCATTTT.

This clonotype has a handful of counts. The V gene is TRBV4-2, the J gene TRBJ2-2; 9 bases align to TRBD2. V was pared by 3 bases and J by 0 bases, with 8 bases of the junction left unmatched. Germline values: CDR1 LGHNA, CDR2 YNFKEQ. CDR3 length: 18 amino acids. In DNA form, the CDR3 reads TGTGCCAGCAGCCATTCCTCGGCGGGGGGGCCGAACACCGGGGAGCTGTTTTTT. It translates to CASSHSSAGGPNTGELFF.

This clonotype was seen ten or more times. The chain combines TRBV27 with TRBJ2-1; 11 bases are shared with TRBD2. Germline values: CDR1 MNHEY, CDR2 SMNVEV (reference sequence). Trimming at V came to 6 bases and at J to 4 bases, leaving 8 bases not matched to a gene. The length of the CDR3 is 16 residues. CDR3 bases: TGTGCCAGCAGAGCCTACTTAGCGGGGGGGTACAATGAGCAGTTCTTC. Translating it yields CASRAYLAGGYNEQFF.

The V and J genes are TRBV7-2 and TRBJ2-4; D may match TRBD1 or TRBD2 (6 bases each). Germline V CDR1 and CDR2: SGHTA, FQGNSA. The CDR3 is made up of 14 amino acids. V was clipped by 6 bases and J by 7 bases, with 16 bases between them. The CDR3 reads CASRYRVEGNIQYF. In DNA, the CDR3 is TGTGCCAGCAGATACAGGGTGGAGGGGAACATTCAGTACTTC. The variable domain in full, completed from reference TRBV7-2 and TRBJ2-4, reads GAGVSQSPSNKVTEKGKDVELRCDPISGHTALYWYRQSLGQGLEFLIYFQGNSAPDKSGLPSDRFSAERTGGSVSTLTIQRTQQEDSAVYLCASRYRVEGNIQYFGAGTRLSVL.

The chain joins TRBV29-1 to TRBJ2-3, with D perhaps assigned TRBD1 or TRBD2 (5 bases each). CDR3 size: 16 residues. Germline lookup yields CDR1 SQVTM and CDR2 ANQGSEA. V was trimmed by 0 bases and J by 0 bases, leaving 13 bases between them. CDR3 sequence (DNA): TGCAGCGTTGAAGATAAGGGACGCGCTAGCACAGATACGCAGTATTTT. Its translation is CSVEDKGRASTDTQYF.

This clonotype was observed a handful of times. The CDR3 reads CASSLYEGFYGYTF. CDR3 bases: TGTGCCAGCAGCTTGTACGAGGGATTCTATGGCTACACCTTC. The chain joins TRBV7-3 to TRBJ1-2, with D hard to call. CDR1 is SGHTA and CDR2 is FQGTGA in the germline V gene. Trimming stripped 3 bases from V and 4 bases from J, with 12 bases between. CDR3 size: 14 residues.

This clonotype was seen repeatedly, ten times or more. The V gene is TRBV5-6, the J gene TRBJ2-1; no definite D call. There are 15 residues in the CDR3. The germline V gene encodes CDR1 SGHDT and CDR2 YYEEEE. Trimming stripped 0 bases from V and 8 bases from J, with 15 bases between. The DNA of the CDR3 is TGTGCCAGCAGCTTGGTCGTGGCTAATCGTCATGAGCAGTTCTTC. Protein product: CASSLVVANRHEQFF.

The CDR3, as DNA: TGCGCCAGCAGTCCCTTCGAGGGGGGGTGGAGCACTGAAGCTTTCTTT. It encodes CASSPFEGGWSTEAFF. The chain employs TRBV5-1 and TRBJ1-1, with D tentatively TRBD1 (6 bases). Germline CDR1 and CDR2: SGHRS and YFSETQ. The CDR3 is 16 amino acids. The germline V and J ends were trimmed by 5 bases and 4 bases, with 21 bases remaining between them. Filled out from reference TRBV5-1 and TRBJ1-1, the complete variable domain reads KAGVTQTPRYLIKTRGQQVTLSCSPISGHRSVSWYQQTPGQGLQFLFEYFSETQRNKGNFPGRFSGRQFSNSRSEMNVSTLELGDSALYLCASSPFEGGWSTEAFFGQGTRLTVV.

The V and J genes are TRBV25-1 and TRBJ2-3; the match to TRBD1 covers 7 bases. V shed 3 bases, J shed 1 base, and the junction held 7 bases outside the gene matches. Germline-derived CDR1 and CDR2 are MGHDK and SYGVNS. The CDR3 sequence is 16 residues long. In DNA form, the CDR3 reads TGTGCCAGCAGTGATGGTCGGGACAGAGGCACAGATACGCAGTATTTT. It translates to CASSDGRDRGTDTQYF.

This clonotype turned up a few times. This chain uses TRBV29-1 with TRBJ1-2; no firm D call. CDR3 size: 15 residues. V was shortened by 0 bases and J by 4 bases, with 15 bases between the two germline ends. Per the germline V gene, CDR1 is SQVTM and CDR2 is ANQGSEA. The CDR3 reads CSVEDLEDHIYGYTF. For the CDR3, the DNA is TGCAGCGTTGAAGATTTGGAGGATCACATCTATGGCTACACCTTC.

The genes are TRBV4-1 and TRBJ1-2; D unclear. The CDR3 is 14 residues long. The V end lost 8 bases, the J end lost 0 bases, and 13 bases lay between the germline ends. CDR1 is MGHRA and CDR2 is YSYEKL in the germline V gene. CDR3 amino acids: CASARPGSNYGYTF. The CDR3 DNA sequence: TGCGCCAGCGCCCGCCCGGGGTCTAACTATGGCTACACCTTC.

V is TRBV5-1 and J is TRBJ1-2; tentative D call: TRBD1 (6 bases). V lost 0 bases, J lost 4 bases, and 7 bases lay in between. Looked up from germline, CDR1 is SGHRS and CDR2 is YFSETQ. The CDR3 extends over 13 amino acids. CDR3 DNA sequence: TGCGCCAGCAGCTTGGAACAGGGCTATGGCTACACCTTC. Translating it yields CASSLEQGYGYTF.

The rearrangement links TRBV12-3 or TRBV12-4 to TRBJ2-1; TRBD2 matches 7 bases. The CDR3 covers 16 residues. The trim removed 1 base at V and 7 bases at J, leaving 10 bases unmatched. CDR3 sequence reads: CASSLDSGGGRNEQFF. In DNA form, the CDR3 reads TGTGCCAGCAGTTTAGACTCTGGCGGGGGAAGGAATGAGCAGTTCTTC.

This clonotype showed up just a few times. V gene TRBV7-6 combines with J gene TRBJ2-3, with D unclear. Trimming took 5 bases from V and 11 from J, leaving 11 bases between them. Germline V gene sequence: CDR1 SGHVS, CDR2 FNYEAQ. This CDR3 contains 11 residues. In DNA form, the CDR3 reads TGTGCCAGCAGCCGCCGGATCGTGCAGTATTTT. Translating it yields CASSRRIVQYF.

This clonotype was recorded a few times. This chain joins TRBV3-1 and TRBJ2-3; 8 bases map to TRBD1. CDR1 is LGHDT and CDR2 is YNNKEL in the germline V gene (reference sequence). J was trimmed by 1 base and V by 4 bases; bases with no gene match: 4. The CDR3 spans 15 residues. CDR3 sequence reads: CASSLEGQGTDTQYF. CDR3 in DNA: TGTGCCAGCAGCCTGGAGGGACAGGGCACAGATACGCAGTATTTT.

The chain links TRBV5-1 to TRBJ2-3; D gene ambiguous. Germline CDR1 reads SGHRS; CDR2 reads YFSETQ. The germline V and J ends were trimmed by 3 bases and 4 bases, with 24 bases remaining between them. CDR3 size: 18 residues. For the CDR3, the DNA is TGCGCCAGCAGCTCCCCCGGAGTGGGGAAATTGTATGCAGATACGCAGTATTTT. Translation gives CASSSPGVGKLYADTQYF.